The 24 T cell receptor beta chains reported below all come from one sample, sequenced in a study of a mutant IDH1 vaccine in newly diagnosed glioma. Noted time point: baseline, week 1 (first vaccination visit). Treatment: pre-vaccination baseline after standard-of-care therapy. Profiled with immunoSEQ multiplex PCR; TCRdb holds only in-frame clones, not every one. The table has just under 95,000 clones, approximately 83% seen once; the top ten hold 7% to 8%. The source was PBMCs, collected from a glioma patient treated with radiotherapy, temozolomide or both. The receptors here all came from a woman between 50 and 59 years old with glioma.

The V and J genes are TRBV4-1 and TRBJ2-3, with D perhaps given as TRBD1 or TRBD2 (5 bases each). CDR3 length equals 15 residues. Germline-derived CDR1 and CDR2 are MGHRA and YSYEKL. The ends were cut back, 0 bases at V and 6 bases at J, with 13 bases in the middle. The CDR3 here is CASSQDRRDPDTQYF. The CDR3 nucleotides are TGCGCCAGCAGCCAAGATCGCCGGGACCCGGATACGCAGTATTTT.

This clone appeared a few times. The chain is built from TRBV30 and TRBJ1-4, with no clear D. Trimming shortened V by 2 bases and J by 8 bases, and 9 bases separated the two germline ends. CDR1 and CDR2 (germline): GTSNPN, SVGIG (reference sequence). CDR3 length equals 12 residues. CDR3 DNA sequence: TGTGCCTGGAGTCAAAGGCGGGAAAAACTGTTTTTT. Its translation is CAWSQRREKLFF.

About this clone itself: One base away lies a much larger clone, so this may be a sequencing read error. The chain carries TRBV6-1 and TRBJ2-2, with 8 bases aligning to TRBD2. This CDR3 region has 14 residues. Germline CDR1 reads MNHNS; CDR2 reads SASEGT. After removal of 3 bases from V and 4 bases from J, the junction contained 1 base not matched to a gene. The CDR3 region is CASSDGTSTGELFF. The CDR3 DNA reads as TGTGCCAGCAGTGATGGGACTAGCACCGGGGAGCTGTTTTTT.

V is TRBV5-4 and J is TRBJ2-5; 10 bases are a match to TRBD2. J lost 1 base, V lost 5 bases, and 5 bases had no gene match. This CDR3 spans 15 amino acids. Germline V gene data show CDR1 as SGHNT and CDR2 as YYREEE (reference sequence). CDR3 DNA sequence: TGTGCCAGCAGTTTAGCGGGGGGCCTCCAAGAGACCCAGTACTTC. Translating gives CASSLAGGLQETQYF. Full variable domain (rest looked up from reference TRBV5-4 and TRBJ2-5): ETGVTQSPTHLIKTRGQQVTLRCSSQSGHNTVSWYQQALGQGPQFIFQYYREEENGRGNFPPRFSGLQFPNYSSELNVNALELDDSALYLCASSLAGGLQETQYFGPGTRLLVL.

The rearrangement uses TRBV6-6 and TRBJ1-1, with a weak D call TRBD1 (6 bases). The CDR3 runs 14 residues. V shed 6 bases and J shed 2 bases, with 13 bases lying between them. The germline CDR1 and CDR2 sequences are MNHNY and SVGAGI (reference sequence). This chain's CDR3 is CASSLDRTNTEAFF. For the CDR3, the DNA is TGTGCCAGCAGCCTTGACAGGACCAACACTGAAGCTTTCTTT.

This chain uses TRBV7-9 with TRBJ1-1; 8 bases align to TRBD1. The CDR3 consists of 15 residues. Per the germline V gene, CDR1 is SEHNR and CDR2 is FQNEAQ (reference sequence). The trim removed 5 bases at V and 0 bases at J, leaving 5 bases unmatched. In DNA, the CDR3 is TGTGCCAGCAGCGGAGAGGACAGGGTGAACACTGAAGCTTTCTTT. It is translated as CASSGEDRVNTEAFF.

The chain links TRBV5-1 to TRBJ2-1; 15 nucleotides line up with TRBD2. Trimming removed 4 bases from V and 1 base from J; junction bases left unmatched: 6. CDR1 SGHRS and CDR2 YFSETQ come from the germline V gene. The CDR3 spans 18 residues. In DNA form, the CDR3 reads TGCGCCAGCAGCAAGGGACTAGCGGGGGGAATTTCCTACAATGAGCAGTTCTTC. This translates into CASSKGLAGGISYNEQFF. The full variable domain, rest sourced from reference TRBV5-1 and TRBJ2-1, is KAGVTQTPRYLIKTRGQQVTLSCSPISGHRSVSWYQQTPGQGLQFLFEYFSETQRNKGNFPGRFSGRQFSNSRSEMNVSTLELGDSALYLCASSKGLAGGISYNEQFFGPGTRLTVL.

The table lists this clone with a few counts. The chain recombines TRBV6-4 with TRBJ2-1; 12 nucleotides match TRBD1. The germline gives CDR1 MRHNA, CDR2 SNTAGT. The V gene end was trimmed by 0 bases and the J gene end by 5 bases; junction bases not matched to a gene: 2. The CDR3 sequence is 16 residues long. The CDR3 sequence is CASSDSGTGGHNEQFF. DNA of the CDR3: TGTGCCAGCAGTGACTCCGGGACAGGGGGCCACAATGAGCAGTTCTTC.

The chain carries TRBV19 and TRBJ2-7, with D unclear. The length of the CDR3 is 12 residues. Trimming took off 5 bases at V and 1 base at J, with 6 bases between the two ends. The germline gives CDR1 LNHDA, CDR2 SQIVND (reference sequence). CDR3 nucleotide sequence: TGTGCCAGTAGTGCCGGATCCTACGAGCAGTACTTC. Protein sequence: CASSAGSYEQYF.

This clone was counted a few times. The CDR3 reads CAWSSGGEILFF. The CDR3 DNA reads TGTGCCTGGAGTTCCGGGGGGGAGATACTGTTTTTT. V is TRBV30 and J is TRBJ1-4, with a tentative D call TRBD1 (5 bases). The V end was cut by 2 bases, the J end by 13 bases, with 14 bases between. The germline V gene encodes CDR1 GTSNPN and CDR2 SVGIG (reference sequence). The CDR3 consists of 12 residues.

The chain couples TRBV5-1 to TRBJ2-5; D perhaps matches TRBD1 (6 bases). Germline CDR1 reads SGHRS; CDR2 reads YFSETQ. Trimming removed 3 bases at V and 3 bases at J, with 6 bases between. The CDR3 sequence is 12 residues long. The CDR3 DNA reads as TGCGCCAGCAGCTGGACAGAAGAGACCCAGTACTTC. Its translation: CASSWTEETQYF.

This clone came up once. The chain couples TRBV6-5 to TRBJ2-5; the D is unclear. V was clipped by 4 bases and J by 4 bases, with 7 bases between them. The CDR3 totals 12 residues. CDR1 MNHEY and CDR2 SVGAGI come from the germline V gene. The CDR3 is CASSLRGETQYF. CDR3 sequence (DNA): TGTGCCAGCAGTTTACGAGGAGAGACCCAGTACTTC.

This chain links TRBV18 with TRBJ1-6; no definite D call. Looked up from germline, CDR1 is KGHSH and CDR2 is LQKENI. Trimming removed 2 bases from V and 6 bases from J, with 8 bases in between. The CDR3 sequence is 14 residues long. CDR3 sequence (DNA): TGTGCCAGCTCACCAAACGACATTAATTCACCCCTCCACTTT. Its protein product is CASSPNDINSPLHF.

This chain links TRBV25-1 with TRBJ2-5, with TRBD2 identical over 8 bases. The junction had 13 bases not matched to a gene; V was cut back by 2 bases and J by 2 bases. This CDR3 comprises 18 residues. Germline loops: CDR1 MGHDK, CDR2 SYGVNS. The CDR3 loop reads CASSERGRRGVPQETQYF. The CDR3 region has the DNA TGTGCCAGCAGTGAAAGGGGCCGGCGGGGGGTCCCTCAAGAGACCCAGTACTTC.

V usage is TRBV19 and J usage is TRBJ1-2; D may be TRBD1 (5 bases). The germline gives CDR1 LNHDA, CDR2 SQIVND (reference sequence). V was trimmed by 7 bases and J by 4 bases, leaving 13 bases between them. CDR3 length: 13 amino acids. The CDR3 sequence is CASTPGRAYGYTF. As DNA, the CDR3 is TGTGCCAGTACCCCGGGCAGGGCCTATGGCTACACCTTC.

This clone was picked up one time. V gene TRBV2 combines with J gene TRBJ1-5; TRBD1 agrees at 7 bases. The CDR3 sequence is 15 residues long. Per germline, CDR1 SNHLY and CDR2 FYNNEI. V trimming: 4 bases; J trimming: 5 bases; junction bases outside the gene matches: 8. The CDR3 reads CASSGSQGGYQPQHF. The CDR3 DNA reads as TGTGCCAGCAGTGGGAGTCAGGGGGGGTATCAGCCCCAGCATTTT. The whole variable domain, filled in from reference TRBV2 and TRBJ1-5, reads EPEVTQTPSHQVTQMGQEVILRCVPISNHLYFYWYRQILGQKVEFLVSFYNNEISEKSEIFDDQFSVERPDGSNFTLKIRSTKLEDSAMYFCASSGSQGGYQPQHFGDGTRLSIL.

CDR3 protein: CAISASSRDSALYGYTF. The CDR3 DNA reads as TGTGCCATCAGTGCGTCTTCACGGGACTCAGCGCTTTACGGCTACACCTTC. V and J are TRBV10-3 and TRBJ1-2, with D possibly TRBD1 on 5 matching bases. This CDR3 spans 17 amino acids. The germline V gene has CDR1 ENHRY and CDR2 SYGVKD. V dropped 4 bases and J dropped 8 bases, with 26 bases sitting between them.

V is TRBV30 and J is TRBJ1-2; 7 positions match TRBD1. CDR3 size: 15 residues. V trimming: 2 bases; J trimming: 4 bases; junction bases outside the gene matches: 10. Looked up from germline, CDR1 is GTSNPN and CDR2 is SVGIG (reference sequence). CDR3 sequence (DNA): TGTGCCTGGAGTTACAGGGACAGATTCCTCTATGGCTACACCTTC. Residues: CAWSYRDRFLYGYTF.

CDR3 in amino acids: CAISDKGRSGNTIYF. As DNA, the CDR3 is TGTGCCATCAGTGATAAGGGAAGATCTGGAAACACCATATATTTT. The chain uses TRBV10-3 and TRBJ1-3; D not resolved. The CDR3 covers 15 residues. Trimming removed 3 bases from V and 1 base from J, with 10 bases in between. Germline CDR1 ENHRY, CDR2 SYGVKD.

CDR3 nucleotide sequence: TGTGCCAGCAGCCAAGTTGGGACAGGGTGGAATCAGCCCCAGCATTTT. This encodes CASSQVGTGWNQPQHF. J is TRBJ1-5 and V is TRBV14; TRBD1 matches at 9 bases. The CDR3 length is 16 residues. Unmatched junction bases numbered 5, after V lost 1 base and J lost 4 bases. Germline V gene lookup returns CDR1 SGHDN and CDR2 FVKESK.

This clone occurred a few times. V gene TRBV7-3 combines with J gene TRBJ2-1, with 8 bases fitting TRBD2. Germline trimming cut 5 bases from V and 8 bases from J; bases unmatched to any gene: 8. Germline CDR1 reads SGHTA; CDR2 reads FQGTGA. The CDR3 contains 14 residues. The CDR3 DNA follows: TGTGCCAGCAGCCCCACGGGACTAGAGGATGAGCAGTTCTTC. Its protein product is CASSPTGLEDEQFF. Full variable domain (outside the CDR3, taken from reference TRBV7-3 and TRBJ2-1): GAGVSQTPSNKVTEKGKYVELRCDPISGHTALYWYRQSLGQGPEFLIYFQGTGAADDSGLPNDRFFAVRPEGSVSTLKIQRTERGDSAVYLCASSPTGLEDEQFFGPGTRLTVL.

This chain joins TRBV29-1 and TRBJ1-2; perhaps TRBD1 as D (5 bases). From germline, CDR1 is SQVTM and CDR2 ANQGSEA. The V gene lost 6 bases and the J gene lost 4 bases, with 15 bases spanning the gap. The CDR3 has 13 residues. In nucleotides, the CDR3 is TGCAGCGTCTCCTTCGGGGACCTCTATGGCTACACCTTC. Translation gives CSVSFGDLYGYTF.

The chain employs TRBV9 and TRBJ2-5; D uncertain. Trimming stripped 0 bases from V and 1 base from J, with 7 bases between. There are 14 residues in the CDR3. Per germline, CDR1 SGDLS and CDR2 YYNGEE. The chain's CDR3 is CASSVGHFQETQYF. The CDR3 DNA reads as TGTGCCAGCAGCGTAGGACATTTCCAAGAGACCCAGTACTTC.

The CDR3 region is CALWTGGNEQYF. CDR3 in DNA: TGTGCCTTATGGACAGGGGGAAACGAGCAGTACTTC. The chain employs TRBV30 and TRBJ2-7, with 10 bases aligning to TRBD1. Looked up from germline, CDR1 is GTSNPN and CDR2 is SVGIG (reference sequence). V was pared by 7 bases and J by 5 bases, with 5 bases of the junction left unmatched. This CDR3 contains 12 residues.